The T cell receptor beta chain described here comes from a study of T cell responses to AZD1222 COVID-19 vaccine (dated by TCRdb to the early 2020s). Regarding the complete study: AZD1222 recipients whose second dose came at about 4 weeks and those whose second dose came at about 12 weeks were combined into one group, since spike-specific TCR depth and breadth did not differ between the two schedules. A total of approximately 240 trial participants underwent TCR sequencing, of whom approximately 210 received two doses of AZD1222 and about 25 received two doses of the MenACWY control vaccine. Trial participants were enrolled by age into 18-55, 56-69 and 70-plus year subgroups, with about 150, 28 and 57 TCR-sequenced participants respectively. The study at large found these results: After two AZD1222 doses, both the breadth and the depth of spike-specific TCRs were significantly higher than at day 0 and than in MenACWY recipients. Most participants were white British and females outnumbered males, and the authors suggested that clonal diversity may have been underestimated. Only six or seven AZD1222 recipients were SARS-CoV-2 seropositive at baseline, limiting conclusions about previously exposed vaccinees. In the small 56-69-year group, the increase in depth fell short of significance, most likely because of low power. Nearly half of unique spike-specific TCRs reportedly recognized epitopes outside regions mutated in the B.1.351 and B.1.1.7 variants. Vaccine-associated CD4 TCRs spanned the whole spike protein, with dominant responses in regions 160-218 and 743-854. Because no day 14 peak-response samples were available, repertoires were characterized only after the peak T cell response.

Germline trimming: 6 bases from V, 8 bases from J; junction bases outside gene matches: 9. Counted from cysteine to phenylalanine, this CDR3 has 14 amino acids. The kept DNA is CDR3 alone, 42 bases in frame from the first base. The germline V gene yields MDHEN for CDR1 and SYDVKM for CDR2. The time point label, as the study defines it: baseline before first vaccination. Vaccinee samples were obtained from the UK trials COV001 and COV002, which included a single-blind randomized controlled phase 2/3 trial of AZD1222 (ChAdOx1 nCoV-19) in healthy adults. For TCRbeta chain sequencing, PBMC samples were collected from trial participants at day 0 and at day 28 after the second dose. The CDR3 regions of human TCRbeta chains were subjected to immunosequencing. The study's own analysis went as follows. Repertoire TCRs were matched against a reference library of SARS-CoV-2-specific TCRs generated with the MIRA antigen-specificity platform. Breadth was defined as the fraction of unique TCRs that were SARS-CoV-2-associated, and depth was defined as the fraction of total T cells that were SARS-CoV-2-associated. Using the MIRA data, every spike-specific TCR was mapped to the spike region that the TCR reacted to and assigned to either a CD4 or a CD8 class. Log10-transformed breadth and depth values were compared by one-way ANOVA with Sidak's multiple comparisons tests. This is the immuneACCESS table as TCRdb keeps it, with only in-frame sequences that have V and J called. A part of the clones is gone; compared with another copy, unresolved V genes explain less than half, and the rest is unexplained. Clone size and V and J calls were adopted from that table, with D and trimming inferred from the DNA. This sample has fewer than 95,000 clones in its table, and 75% to 90% of those were observed once. The ten top clones hold 30% to 35% of the sample.

Regarding this clone: Its antigen remains undetermined. No base qualities exist here, and no much larger clone lies one base off it.

This TCR was recovered from an adult in good health. The sequence is built from TRBV28 and TRBJ1-2; a stretch of 10 junction bases matches TRBD1. Sequencing used peripheral blood, obtained on day 0 of AZD1222 vaccination. The CDR3 is CASRLGQGLRGYTF. The DNA sequence follows: TGTGCCAGCAGGTTGGGACAGGGGCTACGAGGCTACACCTTC.